One and the same sample provided the 21 T cell receptor beta chains below, sequenced in a study of shared clonotypes between healthy human individuals. The method was immunoSEQ multiplex PCR; TCRdb's version includes in-frame clones alone and lacks a portion of them. The table lists hundreds of thousands of clones, 95% to 98% of them singletons. CD8 cells regarded as naive lacked CD45RO, were positively chosen for CCR7, and omitted terminally differentiated effector memory CD45RA+ cells. Material: naive CD8+ T cells sorted from blood. Receptors originate from a man aged 30 to 45 in good health.

The chain is built from TRBV7-6 and TRBJ2-3; perhaps TRBD2 as D (6 bases). The CDR3 length is 14 residues. In germline, CDR1 is SGHVS, CDR2 FNYEAQ. Trimming took off 4 bases at V and 3 bases at J, with 11 bases between the two ends. The CDR3 sequence is CASSSLAGTDTQYF. DNA for the CDR3: TGTGCCAGCAGCTCGCTTGCGGGGACAGATACGCAGTATTTT.

This clone showed up just once. The J gene is TRBJ1-5, the V gene TRBV15; D is possibly TRBD1 (5 bases). The CDR3 consists of 17 residues. The ends were cut back, 2 bases at V and 4 bases at J, with 18 bases in the middle. Per the germline V gene, CDR1 is LNHNV and CDR2 is YYDKDF (reference sequence). CDR3 in DNA: TGTGCCACCAGCAGACCGCCTAACCTCGGGGCTAATCAGCCCCAGCATTTT. It encodes CATSRPPNLGANQPQHF.

The chain recombines TRBV7-8 with TRBJ2-3; D possibly corresponds to TRBD1 (6 bases). Per the germline V gene, CDR1 is SGHVS and CDR2 is FQNEAQ. The CDR3 contains 17 residues. Between the trimmed V and J ends, which lost 5 bases and 1 base, there was a span of 19 bases. This chain's CDR3 is CASSLTPTGEGTDTQYF. In nucleotides, the CDR3 is TGTGCCAGCAGCCTAACCCCGACAGGCGAAGGCACAGATACGCAGTATTTT.

V and J are TRBV2 and TRBJ2-7; D is uncertain. This CDR3 is built from 13 residues. V was shortened by 7 bases and J by 0 bases, with 10 bases between the two germline ends. The germline V gene has CDR1 SNHLY and CDR2 FYNNEI. CDR3 amino acids: CASTSRSSYEQYF. The CDR3 nucleotides are TGTGCCAGCACGAGCCGCAGCTCCTACGAGCAGTACTTC.

The gene calls are TRBV6-5 and TRBJ1-5; possible D gene TRBD1, 5 bases. Germline V gene data show CDR1 as MNHEY and CDR2 as SVGAGI. V was clipped by 7 bases and J by 4 bases, with 11 bases between them. This CDR3 spans 13 amino acids. CDR3 sequence: CASTPGANQPQHF. DNA for the CDR3: TGTGCCAGCACCCCCGGGGCTAATCAGCCCCAGCATTTT.

The V and J genes are TRBV21-1 and TRBJ2-7; the table gives TRBD2 as D, unverified against the DNA. TRBV21-1 has pseudogene status. The CDR3 is 19 residues long. DNA for the CDR3: TGTGCCAGCAGCAAATATCCGTTGGGGGAGAGAAGGAGGGCTTACGAGCAGTACTTC. Translating it yields CASSKYPLGERRRAYEQYF.

The chain has TRBV7-9 and TRBJ2-5; 10 bases map to TRBD2. Germline values: CDR1 SEHNR, CDR2 FQNEAQ (reference sequence). The CDR3 is 15 residues long. Trimming at V came to 2 bases and at J to 5 bases, leaving 5 bases not matched to a gene. CDR3 coding DNA: TGTGCCAGCAGCTTACTAGCGGGAGAAGACGAGACCCAGTACTTC. It yields the protein CASSLLAGEDETQYF.

This clone was recorded once. V and J are TRBV9 and TRBJ2-3; TRBD2 matches 10 bases. The CDR3 has 15 amino acids. J was trimmed by 4 bases and V by 1 base; bases with no gene match: 3. CDR1 and CDR2 from the germline V gene are SGDLS and YYNGEE. The CDR3 is CASSVPAGGPDTQYF. In DNA, the CDR3 is TGTGCCAGCAGCGTACCAGCGGGAGGGCCAGATACGCAGTATTTT.

The table lists this clone with a count of one. CDR3 sequence reads: CATSRDRVSLHEQFF. The CDR3 region has the DNA TGTGCCACCAGCAGAGACCGGGTTTCCCTTCATGAGCAGTTCTTC. The J gene is TRBJ2-1, the V gene TRBV15; D not resolved. Trimming took 0 bases from V and 8 from J, leaving 14 bases between them. CDR3 length: 15 residues. From germline, CDR1 is LNHNV and CDR2 YYDKDF (reference sequence).

This sequence joins TRBV27 and TRBJ2-7, with 10 nucleotides matching TRBD2. J was trimmed by 7 bases and V by 3 bases; bases with no gene match: 6. This CDR3 spans 14 amino acids. Germline-derived CDR1 and CDR2 are MNHEY and SMNVEV (reference sequence). This CDR3 is CASSFASGSKEQYF. The DNA for the CDR3 is TGTGCCAGCAGTTTCGCTAGCGGGAGTAAAGAGCAGTACTTC.

This chain connects TRBV28 to TRBJ1-1, with 7 nucleotides matching TRBD1. V lost 6 bases and J lost 3; bases outside the gene matches: 4. Germline CDR1 MDHEN, CDR2 SYDVKM. The CDR3 has 13 amino acids. The CDR3 region is CASRRTGYTEAFF. The CDR3 DNA is TGTGCCAGCAGAAGGACAGGATACACTGAAGCTTTCTTT.

The chain employs TRBV13 and TRBJ2-7, with D perhaps matching TRBD1 (6 bases). The V and J ends lost 4 bases and 0 bases respectively, with 10 bases between them. The CDR3 is 14 amino acids. Germline CDR1 is PRHDT and CDR2 is FYEKMQ (reference sequence). CDR3 nucleotides: TGTGCCAGCAGCTCCGGACAGAGCTCCTACGAGCAGTACTTC. It is translated as CASSSGQSSYEQYF.

The chain has TRBV7-9 and TRBJ2-3, with 11 bases fitting TRBD2. This CDR3 contains 16 residues. From germline, CDR1 is SEHNR and CDR2 FQNEAQ (reference sequence). Trimming cost V 2 bases and J 2 bases; bases outside gene matches: 3. The CDR3 DNA reads as TGTGCCAGCAGCTTATCTAGCGGGAGGTACACAGATACGCAGTATTTT. The encoded protein is CASSLSSGRYTDTQYF.

The chain carries TRBV25-1 and TRBJ2-5; 10 bases line up with TRBD2. V shed 4 bases and J 1 base; nucleotides not matched to a gene: 12. This CDR3 is 18 amino acids long. Looked up from germline, CDR1 is MGHDK and CDR2 is SYGVNS. CDR3 loop: CASSGRASGSSLQETQYF. CDR3 DNA sequence: TGTGCCAGCAGTGGAAGGGCTAGCGGGAGCAGCCTCCAAGAGACCCAGTACTTC.

The V and J genes are TRBV7-8 and TRBJ2-7; perhaps TRBD2 as D (5 bases). V gave up 5 bases and J gave up 2 bases, with 13 bases separating them. Germline lookup yields CDR1 SGHVS and CDR2 FQNEAQ. The CDR3 runs 14 residues. Here the CDR3 reads CASSPRTGPYEQYF. The DNA for the CDR3 is TGTGCCAGCAGCCCGCGGACTGGACCCTACGAGCAGTACTTC.

The chain recombines TRBV29-1 with TRBJ1-3, with D possibly matching TRBD1 (5 bases). The CDR3 is made up of 16 amino acids. V lost 3 bases, J lost 2 bases, and 17 bases lay in between. Looked up from germline, CDR1 is SQVTM and CDR2 is ANQGSEA. In DNA, the CDR3 is TGCAGCGTTGAGACGGACGGACACTTTACTGGAAACACCATATATTTT. It yields the protein CSVETDGHFTGNTIYF.

CDR3 residues: CASSSRQGPSSYEQYF. The CDR3 region has the DNA TGTGCCAGCAGCTCCCGACAGGGTCCGAGCTCCTACGAGCAGTACTTC. The V call is TRBV5-5, the J call TRBJ2-7; 7 bases align to TRBD1. J lost 0 bases, V lost 3 bases, and 9 bases had no gene match. The germline gives CDR1 SGHKS, CDR2 YYEKEE (reference sequence). The CDR3 consists of 16 residues.

The genes are TRBV7-9 and TRBJ2-7, with D hard to call. Germline V gives CDR1 SEHNR, CDR2 FQNEAQ (reference sequence). The CDR3 contains 14 residues. The germline V and J ends were trimmed by 3 bases and 1 base, with 10 bases remaining between them. The CDR3 DNA follows: TGTGCCAGCAGCTTTGCAGCAGCGTCCTACGAGCAGTACTTC. As protein: CASSFAAASYEQYF.

The rearrangement joins TRBV7-2 to TRBJ2-1; unclear D gene. This CDR3 spans 15 amino acids. Per the germline V gene, CDR1 is SGHTA and CDR2 is FQGNSA. Trimming stripped 1 base from V and 0 bases from J, with 7 bases between. The CDR3 region has the DNA TGTGCCAGCAGCTTAGGTGCAAGCTCCTACAATGAGCAGTTCTTC. Its translation: CASSLGASSYNEQFF.

The chain links TRBV7-2 to TRBJ2-2; 11 bases match TRBD2. With V trimmed by 2 bases and J by 2 bases, 4 bases remained unmatched. The CDR3 runs 17 residues. CDR1 is SGHTA, CDR2 FQGNSA, per germline. The CDR3 sequence: CASSLLAGGANTGELFF. In DNA form, the CDR3 reads TGTGCCAGCAGCTTACTAGCGGGAGGCGCAAACACCGGGGAGCTGTTTTTT.

With respect to this clone: In the same sample, other DNA sequences code for this CDR3. The gene calls are TRBV9 and TRBJ2-5, with a weak D call TRBD2 (5 bases). There are 14 residues in the CDR3. CDR1 and CDR2 from the germline V gene are SGDLS and YYNGEE. V lost 0 bases and J lost 1, with 7 bases in between. CDR3 sequence (DNA): TGTGCCAGCAGCGTAGATGGACTCCAAGAGACCCAGTACTTC. This gives the protein CASSVDGLQETQYF.